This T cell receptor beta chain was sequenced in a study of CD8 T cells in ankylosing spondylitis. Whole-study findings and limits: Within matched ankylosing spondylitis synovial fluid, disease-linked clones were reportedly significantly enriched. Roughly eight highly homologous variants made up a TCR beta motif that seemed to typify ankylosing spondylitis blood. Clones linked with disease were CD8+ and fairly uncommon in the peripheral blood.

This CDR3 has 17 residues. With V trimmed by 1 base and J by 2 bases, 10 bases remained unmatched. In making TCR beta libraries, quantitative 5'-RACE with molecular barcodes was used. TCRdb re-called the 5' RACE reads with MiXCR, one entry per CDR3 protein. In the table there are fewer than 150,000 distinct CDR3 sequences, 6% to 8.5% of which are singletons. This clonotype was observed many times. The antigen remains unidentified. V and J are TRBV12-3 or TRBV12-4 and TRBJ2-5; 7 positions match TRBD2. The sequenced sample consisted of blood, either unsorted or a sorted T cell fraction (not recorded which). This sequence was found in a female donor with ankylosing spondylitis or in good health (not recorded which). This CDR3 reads CASSLVSGVPSQETQYF. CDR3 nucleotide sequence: TGTGCCAGCAGTTTAGTGAGCGGGGTGCCATCGCAAGAGACCCAGTACTTC.